This T cell receptor beta chain was documented in a study of follicular helper T cells after annual influenza vaccination (dated by TCRdb to about 2017). Regarding the research as a whole: After each seasonal influenza vaccination, blood was collected on days 0, 7 and 28. Some subjects were followed across successive annual vaccinations spanning the 2013-2014, 2014-2015 and 2015-2016 seasons to study recall of cTfh clones. One week after vaccination, a second recruited cohort of eleven to twelve subjects (Table S1) displayed a similar ICOS+CD38+ cTfh response. Multi-year samples were available from six subjects, with four subjects covering two vaccination seasons and two subjects covering three seasons. The 2015 samples were processed right after collection, while the 2013-2014 samples were cryopreserved. General conclusions and limits of the study: Day 7 ICOS+CD38+ clones were most often found later in ICOS-CD38- cTfh, suggesting that subset may serve as a memory reservoir. Successive annual vaccinations recalled a recurring oligoclonal ICOS+CD38+ cTfh response that included tetramer and AIM influenza-specific clonotypes. ICOS+CD38+ cTfh clonality correlated with the frequency of that population, and its change correlated with the change in circulating plasmablast frequency. Because only about 9.5-22% of the analyzed cells gave productive TCRB sequences, there was no way to sample rare clonotypes.

CDR1 and CDR2 were assigned from the germline V gene (reference sequence) as GTSNPN and SVGIG. From its cysteine to its phenylalanine, the CDR3 spans 12 amino acids. The DNA shown is the 36-base CDR3, in frame from base 1. The V end loses 2 bases and the J end loses 3 bases, and a stretch of 8 bases separates them. About this clone itself: It lacks a known antigen. No qualities accompany the bases; no much larger clone lies one base away.

Library method: the immunoSEQ multiplex PCR assay. Adaptive Biotechnologies handled the TCRB amplification, library preparation, sequencing and preliminary bioinformatics at Survey level resolution. TCRB sequencing used multiplex PCR amplification of genomic DNA from sorted cTfh populations. The authors' pipeline ran thus. Clonality was computed in R as 1 minus normalized Shannon entropy; the Gini index was calculated with the R package ineq. Overlap score was the summed counts of shared sequences divided by total counts of all sequences in both compared samples. Fisher's exact test, with an assumed theoretical repertoire of 10^7 TCRB sequences, was used to assess the significance of shared clonotypes. TCRdb limited this immuneACCESS table to in-frame rearrangements with V and J called. A share of clones is missing; checked studies link under half to unresolved V genes, and the rest is unexplained. V, J and clone size are those of that table, while D and trimming were read from the DNA. This sample gives over a thousand clones in total; more than 75% of them show up just once. Under 4.5% of the sample belongs to the ten largest clones.

The time point label here, explained by the study, means: 2015-2016 season, 7 days after influenza vaccination. TCRB sequencing was used to follow sorted CD4 subsets from the blood of adults before and after they were given the seasonal inactivated influenza vaccine (Fluvarix). To be eligible, subjects had to be community-dwelling and could not have received an influenza vaccine during the previous 6 months. Influenza vaccine contraindications, substance abuse, HIV/AIDS, active malignancy, immunomodulatory medication and active illness such as respiratory infection were included among the exclusion criteria. Between roughly 35 and 100 mL of blood was sampled per time point. Circulating Tfh were defined as non-naive CD4+CXCR5+PD-1+ cells and sorted into ICOS+CD38+ and ICOS-CD38- fractions. Either Ficoll-Paque PLUS or SepMate separation was used to isolate PBMC. Before DNA was extracted, the cell subsets were sorted from PBMC using a BD FACS Aria.

This TCR came from an adult who received the influenza vaccine. The material was CXCR5+ CD38- circulating T follicular helper cells from blood, obtained 7 days after influenza vaccination. The cell subset or site label on this specimen signifies: circulating Tfh, non-naive CD4+CXCR5+PD-1+ (ICOS+CD38+ or ICOS-CD38-). Rearrangement joined TRBV30 to TRBJ2-7, with the D gene uncertain. The sequence in DNA is TGTGCCTGGAGTCTGAACGGCTACGAGCAGTACTTC. It specifies CAWSLNGYEQYF.